This T cell receptor (beta chain) was sequenced for a study of blood T cell repertoires in COVID-19. Sequencing used immunoSEQ multiplex PCR; TCRdb keeps in-frame clones, though not all of them. The sample lists about 280,000 clones, 70% to 90% occurring once. Sequencing input: peripheral blood. The sequence was obtained from a man over 45 with active or convalescent COVID-19.

The CDR3 DNA sequence: TGTGCCAGCAGTTCGACAGGGACGAACACTGAAGCTTTCTTT. Translated: CASSSTGTNTEAFF. The genes are TRBV6-6 and TRBJ1-1; TRBD1 aligns across 7 bases. CDR1 is MNHNY, CDR2 SVGAGI, per germline (reference sequence). V dropped 4 bases and J dropped 1; count of bases not matched to a gene: 3. CDR3 length: 14 residues.